This T cell receptor beta chain was identified in a study of T cell repertoires in cytomegalovirus infection. Looking at the study overall: Based on public TCR beta signatures, there were indications of CMV infection and of a matching HLA type. Findings and caveats of the study: CMV carriers having the relevant HLA were flagged by cumulative public TCR beta family frequency.

Of note for this clonotype: The antigen is undetermined. This could be a read error, since a much larger clone is one nucleotide away.

Each CDR3 protein is one row after TCRdb ran MiXCR on the reads. The data hold about 530,000 distinct CDR3 sequences, with around 27% observed a single time. The CDR3 runs 16 residues. CDR1 is SGHTA and CDR2 is FQGTGA in the germline V gene. This chain joins TRBV7-3 and TRBJ2-5, with TRBD2 identical over 10 bases. The material sequenced was PBMCs. The clonotype comes from a human donor in good health (CMV status not recorded). Some clones in this sample may be carry-over from other donors' samples. The CDR3, as DNA: TGTGCCGGCAGCCCGCACGGGACTAGCGTAGGAGAGACCCAGTACTTC. Amino acids: CAGSPHGTSVGETQYF.